These 11 T cell receptor beta chains were all obtained from the same sample, sequenced in a study of cytomegalovirus exposure and HLA in healthy donors. This PCR relied on a set of 60 Vbeta primers and 13 Jbeta primers. Sequencing was performed with immunoSEQ multiplex PCR; in TCRdb, only in-frame clones are kept and a portion is missing. Among roughly 250,000 clones, 75% to 90% were seen once, and the ten largest hold around 0.33%. What was sequenced was PBMCs. These receptors were taken from a girl aged 2 to 9 in good health and CMV-seronegative.

The V gene is TRBV4-2, the J gene TRBJ2-5; the match to TRBD2 covers 11 bases. Germline CDR1 and CDR2: LGHNA and YNFKEQ. CDR3 length equals 17 residues. Trimming took 1 base from V and 4 from J; bases not matched to a gene: 8. CDR3 sequence: CASSQVVSGGARETQYF. The DNA for the CDR3 is TGTGCCAGCAGCCAAGTCGTTAGCGGGGGGGCTCGAGAGACCCAGTACTTC.

V is TRBV28 and J is TRBJ2-7; 8 nucleotides agree with TRBD2. V trimming: 6 bases; J trimming: 2 bases; junction bases outside the gene matches: 6. This CDR3 has 14 amino acids. Germline V gene data show CDR1 as MDHEN and CDR2 as SYDVKM. CDR3 sequence (DNA): TGTGCCAGCAGCCCAACCGGGGGGGCCTACGAGCAGTACTTC. Residues: CASSPTGGAYEQYF.

The chain couples TRBV2 to TRBJ2-1, with D possibly being TRBD2 (5 bases). The CDR3 is 15 residues long. CDR1 is SNHLY and CDR2 is FYNNEI in the germline V gene. Trimming cost V 8 bases and J 4 bases, with 18 bases left between them. CDR3 coding DNA: TGTGCCAGCCACCGGGCCACCTCGGGATACAATGAGCAGTTCTTC. This translates into CASHRATSGYNEQFF.

The gene calls are TRBV5-1 and TRBJ2-5, with 16 bases identical to TRBD2. The CDR3 covers 16 residues. V trimming: 7 bases; J trimming: 7 bases; junction bases outside the gene matches: 10. Germline V gives CDR1 SGHRS, CDR2 YFSETQ. CDR3 loop: CASSSGTSGRARTQYF. The CDR3 DNA sequence: TGCGCCAGCTCTTCCGGGACTAGCGGGAGGGCGCGGACCCAGTACTTC. Combining the CDR3 with reference TRBV5-1 and TRBJ2-5 gives the whole variable domain KAGVTQTPRYLIKTRGQQVTLSCSPISGHRSVSWYQQTPGQGLQFLFEYFSETQRNKGNFPGRFSGRQFSNSRSEMNVSTLELGDSALYLCASSSGTSGRARTQYFGPGTRLLVL.

The chain carries TRBV28 and TRBJ2-5, with a possible D match to TRBD1 (6 bases). V was trimmed by 10 bases and J by 5 bases, leaving 20 bases between them. Germline V gene data show CDR1 as MDHEN and CDR2 as SYDVKM. The CDR3 is made up of 14 amino acids. The CDR3 DNA is TGTGCCATCCGCAGGGGTCTTGCGTTTGAGACCCAGTACTTC. This sequence encodes CAIRRGLAFETQYF. Drawing the rest from reference TRBV28 and TRBJ2-5, the complete variable domain is DVKVTQSSRYLVKRTGEKVFLECVQDMDHENMFWYRQDPGLGLRLIYFSYDVKMKEKGDIPEGYSVSREKKERFSLILESASTNQTSMYLCAIRRGLAFETQYFGPGTRLLVL.

This rearrangement joins TRBV6-4 to TRBJ1-1, with a weak D call TRBD1 (5 bases). CDR1 MRHNA and CDR2 SNTAGT come from the germline V gene. The V end was cut by 2 bases, the J end by 4 bases, with 11 bases between. The CDR3 is 14 residues long. The CDR3, as DNA: TGTGCCAGCAGTGACAAGGGTAGGGGCACTGAAGCTTTCTTT. This sequence encodes CASSDKGRGTEAFF.

The chain couples TRBV7-8 to TRBJ2-7, with 11 bases matching TRBD2. Losses at the gene ends were 3 bases for V and 3 bases for J; bases not matched to a gene: 4. Germline V gene lookup returns CDR1 SGHVS and CDR2 FQNEAQ. The length of the CDR3 is 15 residues. CDR3 loop: CASSLGLADLYEQYF. The DNA for the CDR3 is TGTGCCAGCAGCTTGGGACTAGCGGACCTCTACGAGCAGTACTTC.

The sample holds a few counts of this clone. The V gene is TRBV7-9, the J gene TRBJ2-7, with 9 bases lining up with TRBD1. Germline assignment: CDR1 SEHNR and CDR2 FQNEAQ (reference sequence). This CDR3 is 15 amino acids long. V lost 4 bases, J lost 2 bases, and 6 bases stayed unmatched. The CDR3 spells CASSSPGQGTYEQYF. The CDR3 nucleotides are TGTGCCAGCAGCTCTCCGGGACAGGGCACCTACGAGCAGTACTTC.

V is TRBV18 and J is TRBJ1-1; D ambiguous. The germline gives CDR1 KGHSH, CDR2 LQKENI. The CDR3 consists of 14 residues. Trimming removed 8 bases from V and 0 bases from J, with 13 bases in between. The CDR3 reads CASVNQDMNTEAFF. The CDR3 DNA reads as TGTGCCAGCGTAAATCAGGATATGAACACTGAAGCTTTCTTT. The variable domain in full, completed from reference TRBV18 and TRBJ1-1, reads NAGVMQNPRHLVRRRGQEARLRCSPMKGHSHVYWYRQLPEEGLKFMVYLQKENIIDESGMPKERFSAEFPKEGPSILRIQQVVRGDSAAYFCASVNQDMNTEAFFGQGTRLTVV.

The V and J genes are TRBV6-1 and TRBJ1-6; no firm D call. The CDR3 consists of 14 residues. Trimming cost V 0 bases and J 15 bases, with 15 bases left between them. Germline V gene data show CDR1 as MNHNS and CDR2 as SASEGT. The CDR3 nucleotides are TGTGCCAGCAGTGAAGCGGCGAGGAATCGGCTCCTCCACTTT. It encodes CASSEAARNRLLHF.

V gene TRBV6-6 combines with J gene TRBJ2-7, with 8 nucleotides matching TRBD1. The CDR3 has 13 amino acids. Germline-derived CDR1 and CDR2 are MNHNY and SVGAGI (reference sequence). J gave up 6 bases and V 5 bases, and 6 bases lay outside the gene matches. CDR3 sequence (DNA): TGTGCCAGCAGTACTGGGACAGGCGGCGAGCAGTACTTC. This gives the protein CASSTGTGGEQYF.